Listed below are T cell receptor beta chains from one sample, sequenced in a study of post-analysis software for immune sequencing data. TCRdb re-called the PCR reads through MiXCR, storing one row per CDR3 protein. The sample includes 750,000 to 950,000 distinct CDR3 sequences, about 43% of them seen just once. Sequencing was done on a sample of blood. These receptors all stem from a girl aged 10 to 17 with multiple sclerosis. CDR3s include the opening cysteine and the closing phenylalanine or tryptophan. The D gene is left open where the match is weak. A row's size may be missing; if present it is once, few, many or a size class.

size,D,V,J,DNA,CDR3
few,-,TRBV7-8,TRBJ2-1,TGTGCCAGCAGCCCAGGACTCTCCGGAGCCTACAATGAGCAGTTCTTC,CASSPGLSGAYNEQFF
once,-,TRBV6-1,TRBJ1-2,TGTGCCAGCGGGACACGGAGAGACTATGGCTACACCTTC,CASGTRRDYGYTF
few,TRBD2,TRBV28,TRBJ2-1,TGTGCCAGCACCCCGGGACTAGCGAGAGGCTCCTACAATGAGCAGTTCTTC,CASTPGLARGSYNEQFF
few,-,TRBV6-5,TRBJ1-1,TGTGCCAGCAGGAGAGGGAGGGTAACGAACACTGAAGCTTTCTTT,CASRRGRVTNTEAFF
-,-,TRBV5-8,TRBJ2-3,TGTGCCATCACCCTACTGGGGGAGCGGAACACAGATACGCAGTATTTT,CAITLLGERNTDTQYF
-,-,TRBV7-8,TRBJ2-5,TGTGCCAGCAGCTTATTGTGGGAGACCCAGTACTTC,CASSLLWETQYF
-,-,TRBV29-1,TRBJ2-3,TGCAGCGCGGGCCTTGGAGATACGCAGTATTTT,CSAGLGDTQYF
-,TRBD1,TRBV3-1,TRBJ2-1,TGTGCCAGCAGCCAACCGGGACAGGGTATAATGAAGTTCTTC,CASSQPGQGIMKFF
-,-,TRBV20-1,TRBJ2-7,TGCAGTGCCACCGGGGCAGACTACGAGCAGTACTTC,CSATGADYEQYF
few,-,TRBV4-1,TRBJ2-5,TGCGCCAGCAGCCAAGACGGCGTTCGTCGAGAGACCCAGTACTTC,CASSQDGVRRETQYF
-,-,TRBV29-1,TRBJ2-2,TGCAGCGTTGCTTCAGGGAACACCGGGGAGCTGTTTTTT,CSVASGNTGELFF
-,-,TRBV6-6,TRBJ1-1,TGTGCCAGCAGTCCTACATTGACGGGGGGGGACACTGAAGCTTTCTTT,CASSPTLTGGDTEAFF
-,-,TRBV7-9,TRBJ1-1,TGTGCCAGCAGCTTAGGCCAGGTTGCCGAAGCTTTCTTT,CASSLGQVAEAFF
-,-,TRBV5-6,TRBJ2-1,TGTGCCAGCAGCTCCTTTGGGATCAATAAGCAGTTCTTC,CASSSFGINKQFF
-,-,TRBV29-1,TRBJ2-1,TGCAGCGTTGAAGAGAAACTAGCCGAGGATGAGCAGTTCTTC,CSVEEKLAEDEQFF
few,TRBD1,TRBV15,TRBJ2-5,TGTGCCACCAGCAGAGGGGACAGGGGCAGCGGGGAGACCCAGTACTTC,CATSRGDRGSGETQYF
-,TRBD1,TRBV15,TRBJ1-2,TGTGCCACCAACTATTGGACAGGTAGTGGCTACACCTTC,CATNYWTGSGYTF
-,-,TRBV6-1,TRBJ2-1,TGTGCCAGCACTGAGTCTAGCGTAAGCTCCTACAATGAGCAGTTCTTC,CASTESSVSSYNEQFF
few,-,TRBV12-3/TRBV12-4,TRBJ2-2,TGTGCCAGCAGCCTTCGGGGTACCGGGGAGCTGTTTTTT,CASSLRGTGELFF
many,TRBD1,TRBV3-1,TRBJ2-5,TGTGCCAGCAGCTCCTCCGTGACAGGGGAGGAGACCCAGTACTTC,CASSSSVTGEETQYF
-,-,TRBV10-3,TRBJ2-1,TGTGCCATCAGTGACCGGGGGCAGTCGAGCTCCTACAATGAGCAGTTCTTC,CAISDRGQSSSYNEQFF
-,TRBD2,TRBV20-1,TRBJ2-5,TGCAGTGCTAGAGATTTGGGACTAGCGGGGATCCAAGAGACCCAGTACTTC,CSARDLGLAGIQETQYF
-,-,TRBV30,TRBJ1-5,TGTGCCTGCGGGGGGTATAGCAATCAGCCCCAGCATTTT,CACGGYSNQPQHF
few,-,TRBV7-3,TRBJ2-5,TGTGCCAGCAGCCCCAGTGGAGGGGATGGGGAGACCCAGTACTTC,CASSPSGGDGETQYF
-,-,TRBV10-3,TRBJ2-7,TGTGCCATCAGTGAGTCGGGGAACCTCGGGGTTATTTACGAGCAGTACTTC,CAISESGNLGVIYEQYF
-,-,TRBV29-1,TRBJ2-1,TGCAGCGTTGAAATCGGCCTAGCGCATTACAATGAGCAGTTCTTC,CSVEIGLAHYNEQFF
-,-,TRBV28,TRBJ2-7,TGTGCCAGCAGTTTAATCGGCGACTCCTACGAGCAGTACTTC,CASSLIGDSYEQYF
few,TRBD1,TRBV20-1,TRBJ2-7,TGCAGTGCGGACAGGGGACCCTACGAGCAGTACTTC,CSADRGPYEQYF
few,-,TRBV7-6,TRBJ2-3,TGTGCCAGCAGCGCCAGGGAAGGGGTGGAGTATTTT,CASSAREGVEYF
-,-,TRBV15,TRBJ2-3,TGTGCCACCAGCAGAGACCGGAGAGATACGCAGTATTTT,CATSRDRRDTQYF
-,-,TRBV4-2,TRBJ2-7,TGTGCCAGCAGCCAAGAAGCGAGAGACTATCGCTCCTACGAGCAGTACTTC,CASSQEARDYRSYEQYF
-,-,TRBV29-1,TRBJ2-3,TGCAGCGTTGAGCTGGGGCCATCGGCAGATACGCAGTATTTT,CSVELGPSADTQYF
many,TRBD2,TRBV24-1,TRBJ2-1,TGTGCCACCAGTGACCCTGGACTAGCGGGAGGAAGCTCCTACAATGAGCAGTTCTTC,CATSDPGLAGGSSYNEQFF
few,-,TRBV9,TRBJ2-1,TGTGCCAGCAGCGCCCTAGGGCCACTAAACAATGAGCAGTTCTTC,CASSALGPLNNEQFF
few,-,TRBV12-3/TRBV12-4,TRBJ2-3,TGTGCCAGCACCCACCCGGGCAGCACAGATACGCAGTATTTT,CASTHPGSTDTQYF
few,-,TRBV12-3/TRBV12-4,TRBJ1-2,TGTGCCAGCAGTTTAACCCGCGATGACTATGGCTACACCTTC,CASSLTRDDYGYTF
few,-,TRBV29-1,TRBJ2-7,TGCAGCGTTAGGGCCGGGGGCGCCCCGGGCGAGCAGTACTTC,CSVRAGGAPGEQYF
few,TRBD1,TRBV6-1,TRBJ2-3,TGTGCCAGCAGCTCTTGGACAGGGGAGACAGATACGCAGTATTTT,CASSSWTGETDTQYF
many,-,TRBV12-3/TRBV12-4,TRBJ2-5,TGTGCCAGCAGTTTGGGACCCATAGAGACCCAGTACTTC,CASSLGPIETQYF
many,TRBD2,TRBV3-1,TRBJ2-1,TGTGCCACCCAGCGGGGGGGCTACAATGAGCAGTTCTTC,CATQRGGYNEQFF
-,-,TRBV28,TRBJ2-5,TGTGCCAGCAGTCCCGGGCAGGGTCTCTCGGAGACCCAGTACTTC,CASSPGQGLSETQYF
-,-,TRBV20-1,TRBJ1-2,TGCAGTGAGGGCTCCCGGGCCATGGCTGGGGGCTATGGCTACACCTTC,CSEGSRAMAGGYGYTF
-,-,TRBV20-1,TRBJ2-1,TGCAGTGCTAGCCTTTTCCCAGGAGCGGATGGGAAGGACGATGAGCAGTTCTTC,CSASLFPGADGKDDEQFF
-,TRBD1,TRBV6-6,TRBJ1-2,TGTGCCAGCAGCGACAGGGGAGTCGGCTATGGCTACACCTTC,CASSDRGVGYGYTF
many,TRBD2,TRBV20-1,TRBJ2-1,TGCAGTGCTAGAGATTTTGGGAGGGCCGTCGACAATGAGCAGTTCTTC,CSARDFGRAVDNEQFF
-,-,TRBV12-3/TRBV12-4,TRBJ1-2,TGTGCCGGCACCTCCTCCGGGGGCGGCTGCTATGGCTACACCTTC,CAGTSSGGGCYGYTF
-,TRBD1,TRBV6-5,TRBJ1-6,TGTGCCAGCAGCCCAGGGACAGCAAATAATTCACCCCTCCACTTT,CASSPGTANNSPLHF